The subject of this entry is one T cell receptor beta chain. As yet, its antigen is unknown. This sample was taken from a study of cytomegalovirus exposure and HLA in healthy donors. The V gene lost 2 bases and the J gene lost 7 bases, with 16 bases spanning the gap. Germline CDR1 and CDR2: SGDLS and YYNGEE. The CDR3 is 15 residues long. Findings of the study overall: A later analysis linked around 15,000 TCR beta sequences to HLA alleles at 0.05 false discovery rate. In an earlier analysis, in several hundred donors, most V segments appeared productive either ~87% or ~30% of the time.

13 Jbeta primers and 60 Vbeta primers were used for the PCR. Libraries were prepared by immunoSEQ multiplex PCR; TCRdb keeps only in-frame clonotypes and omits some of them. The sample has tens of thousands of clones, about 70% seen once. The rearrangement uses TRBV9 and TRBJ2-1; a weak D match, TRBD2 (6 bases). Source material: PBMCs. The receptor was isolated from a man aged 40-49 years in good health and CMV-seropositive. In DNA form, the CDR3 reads TGTGCCAGCAGCGTTCCTAGCGTCTGGCCTAATGAGCAGTTCTTC. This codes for CASSVPSVWPNEQFF.